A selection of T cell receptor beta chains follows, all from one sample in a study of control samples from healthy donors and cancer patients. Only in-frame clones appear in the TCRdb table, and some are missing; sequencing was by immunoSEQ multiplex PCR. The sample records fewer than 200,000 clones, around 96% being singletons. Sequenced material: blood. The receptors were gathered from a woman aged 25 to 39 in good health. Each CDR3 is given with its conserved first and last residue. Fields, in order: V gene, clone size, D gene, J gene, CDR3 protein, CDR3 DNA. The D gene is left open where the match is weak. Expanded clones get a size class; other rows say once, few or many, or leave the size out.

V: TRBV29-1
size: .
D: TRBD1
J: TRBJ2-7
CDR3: CSVGDSTYEQYF
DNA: TGCAGCGTTGGGGACAGTACCTACGAGCAGTACTTC

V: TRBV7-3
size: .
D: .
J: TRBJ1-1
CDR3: CASSLTLGVRTEAFF
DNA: TGTGCCAGCAGCTTAACTCTGGGTGTGAGGACTGAAGCTTTCTTT

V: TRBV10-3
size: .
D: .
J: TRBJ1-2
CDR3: CAISEEDPPYGYTF
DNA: TGTGCCATCAGTGAGGAGGACCCTCCGTATGGCTACACCTTC

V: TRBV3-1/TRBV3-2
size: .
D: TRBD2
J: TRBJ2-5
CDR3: CASSQPSGSGETQYF
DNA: TGTGCCAGCAGCCAGCCTAGCGGGAGTGGAGAGACCCAGTACTTC

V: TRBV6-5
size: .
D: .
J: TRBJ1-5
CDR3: CASKEGAQPQHF
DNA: TGTGCCAGCAAAGAGGGAGCCCAGCCCCAGCATTTT

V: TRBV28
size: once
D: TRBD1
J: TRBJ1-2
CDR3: CASSFGTIQGASGYTF
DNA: TGTGCCAGCAGTTTTGGGACCATCCAGGGGGCGAGTGGCTACACCTTC

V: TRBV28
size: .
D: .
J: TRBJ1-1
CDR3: CASSWYTGPNTEAFF
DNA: TGTGCCAGCAGTTGGTACACAGGCCCGAACACTGAAGCTTTCTTT

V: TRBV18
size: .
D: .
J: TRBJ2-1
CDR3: CASSPRWDSYNEQFF
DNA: TGTGCCAGCTCACCACGGTGGGACTCCTACAATGAGCAGTTCTTC

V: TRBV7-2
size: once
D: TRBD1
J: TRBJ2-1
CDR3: CASSSGQGLYNEQFF
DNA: TGTGCCAGCAGCTCTGGACAGGGGCTTTACAATGAGCAGTTCTTC

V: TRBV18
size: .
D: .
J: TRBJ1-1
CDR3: CASSLNTEAFF
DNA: TGTGCCAGCTCACTCAACACTGAAGCTTTCTTT

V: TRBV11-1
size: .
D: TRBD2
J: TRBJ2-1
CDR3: CATSGLMKGSYNEQFF
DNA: TGTGCCACCTCGGGACTAATGAAGGGCTCCTACAATGAGCAGTTCTTC

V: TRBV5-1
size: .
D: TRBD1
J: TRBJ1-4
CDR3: CASSPGQGAPTNEKLFF
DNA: TGCGCCAGCAGCCCAGGACAGGGGGCTCCAACTAATGAAAAACTGTTTTTT

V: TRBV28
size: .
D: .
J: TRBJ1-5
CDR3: CASSTRDWGLGAQHF
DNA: TGTGCCAGCAGTACCCGGGATTGGGGACTAGGGGCCCAGCATTTT

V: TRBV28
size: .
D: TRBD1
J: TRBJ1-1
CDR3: CASSWQGAEAFF
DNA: TGTGCCAGCAGCTGGCAGGGGGCTGAAGCTTTCTTT

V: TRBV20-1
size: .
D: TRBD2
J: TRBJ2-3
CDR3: CSASRLAEELDTQYF
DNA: TGCAGTGCTAGTCGACTAGCGGAGGAGTTAGATACGCAGTATTTT

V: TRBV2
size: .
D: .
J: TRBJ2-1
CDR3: CAPGDSSSYNEQFF
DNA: TGTGCCCCTGGGGACTCTAGCTCCTACAATGAGCAGTTCTTC

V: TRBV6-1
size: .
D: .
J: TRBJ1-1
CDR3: CASSEDLGRRTEAFF
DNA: TGTGCCAGCAGTGAAGATTTGGGACGGCGGACTGAAGCTTTCTTT

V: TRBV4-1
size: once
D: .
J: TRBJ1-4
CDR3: CASSQVQVIGEKLFF
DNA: TGCGCCAGCAGCCAAGTTCAGGTTATCGGTGAAAAACTGTTTTTT